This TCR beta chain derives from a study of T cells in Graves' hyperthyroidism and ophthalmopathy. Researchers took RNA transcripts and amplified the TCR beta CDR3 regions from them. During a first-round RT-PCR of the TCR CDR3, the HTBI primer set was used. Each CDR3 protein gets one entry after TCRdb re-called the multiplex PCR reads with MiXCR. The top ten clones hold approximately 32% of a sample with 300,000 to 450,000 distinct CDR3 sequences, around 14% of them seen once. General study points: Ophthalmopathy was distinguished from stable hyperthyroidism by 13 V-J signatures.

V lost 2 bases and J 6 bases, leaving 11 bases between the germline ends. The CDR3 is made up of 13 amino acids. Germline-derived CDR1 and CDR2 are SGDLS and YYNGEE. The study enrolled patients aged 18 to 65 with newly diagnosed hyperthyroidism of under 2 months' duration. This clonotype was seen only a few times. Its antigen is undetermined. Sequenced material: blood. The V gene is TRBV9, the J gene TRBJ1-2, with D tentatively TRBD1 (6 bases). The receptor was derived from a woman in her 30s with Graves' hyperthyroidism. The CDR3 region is CASSVNAGDGYTF. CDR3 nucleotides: TGTGCCAGCAGCGTTAACGCAGGGGATGGCTACACCTTC.